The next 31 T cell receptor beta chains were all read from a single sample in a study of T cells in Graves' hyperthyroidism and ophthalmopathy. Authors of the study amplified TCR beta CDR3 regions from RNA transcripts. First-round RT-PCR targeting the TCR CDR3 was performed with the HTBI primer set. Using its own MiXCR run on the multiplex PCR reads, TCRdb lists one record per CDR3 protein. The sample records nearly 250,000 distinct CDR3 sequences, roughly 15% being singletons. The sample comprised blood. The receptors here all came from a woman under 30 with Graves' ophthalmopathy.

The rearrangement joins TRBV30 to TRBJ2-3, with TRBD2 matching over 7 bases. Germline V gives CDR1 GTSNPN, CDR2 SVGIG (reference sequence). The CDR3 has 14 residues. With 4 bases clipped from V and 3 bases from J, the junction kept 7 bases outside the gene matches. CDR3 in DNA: TGTGCCTGGATGCGAGCGGGGTTTACAGATACGCAGTATTTT. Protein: CAWMRAGFTDTQYF.

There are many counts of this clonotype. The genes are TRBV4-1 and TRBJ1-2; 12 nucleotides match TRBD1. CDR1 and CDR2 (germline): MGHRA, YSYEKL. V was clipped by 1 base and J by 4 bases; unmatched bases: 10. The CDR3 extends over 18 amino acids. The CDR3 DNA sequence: TGCGCCAGCAGCCAAGTCGCCTCGGGACAGGGGGCCGTCTATGGCTACACCTTC. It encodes CASSQVASGQGAVYGYTF.

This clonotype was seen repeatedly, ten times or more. The CDR3 nucleotides are TGTGCCAGCAGCCCCATTGGGGGTAGGGGGACTGAAGCTTTCTTT. Amino acids: CASSPIGGRGTEAFF. V is TRBV3-1 and J is TRBJ1-1, with D perhaps TRBD1 (6 bases). Germline V gene sequence: CDR1 LGHDT, CDR2 YNNKEL (reference sequence). Trimming left V 4 bases short and J 5 bases short, with 17 bases between. The CDR3 extends over 15 amino acids.

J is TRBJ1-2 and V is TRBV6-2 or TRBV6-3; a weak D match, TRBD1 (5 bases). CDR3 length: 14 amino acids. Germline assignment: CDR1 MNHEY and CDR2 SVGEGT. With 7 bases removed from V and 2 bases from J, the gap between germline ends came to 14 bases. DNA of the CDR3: TGTGCCAGCACTAAGGGGAGCGGGAACTATGGCTACACCTTC. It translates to CASTKGSGNYGYTF.

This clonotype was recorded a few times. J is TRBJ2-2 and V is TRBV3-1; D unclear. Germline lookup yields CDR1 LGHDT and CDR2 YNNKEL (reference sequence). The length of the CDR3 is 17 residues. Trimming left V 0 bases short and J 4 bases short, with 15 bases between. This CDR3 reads CASSQEGKIWGTGELFF. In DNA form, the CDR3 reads TGTGCCAGCAGCCAAGAAGGAAAGATTTGGGGCACCGGGGAGCTGTTTTTT.

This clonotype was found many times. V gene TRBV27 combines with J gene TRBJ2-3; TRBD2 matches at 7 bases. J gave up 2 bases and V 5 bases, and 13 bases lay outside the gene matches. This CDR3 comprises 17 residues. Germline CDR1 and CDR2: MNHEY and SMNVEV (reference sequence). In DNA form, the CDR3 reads TGTGCCAGCAGTACACGCGGACTAGTAAATCCCACAGATACGCAGTATTTT. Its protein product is CASSTRGLVNPTDTQYF.

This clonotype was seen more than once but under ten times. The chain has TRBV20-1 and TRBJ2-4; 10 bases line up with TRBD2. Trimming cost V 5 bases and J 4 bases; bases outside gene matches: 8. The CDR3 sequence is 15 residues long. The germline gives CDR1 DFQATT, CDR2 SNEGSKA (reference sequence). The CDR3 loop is CSASDTSGAKNIQYF. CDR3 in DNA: TGCAGTGCTTCGGACACTAGCGGGGCTAAAAACATTCAGTACTTC.

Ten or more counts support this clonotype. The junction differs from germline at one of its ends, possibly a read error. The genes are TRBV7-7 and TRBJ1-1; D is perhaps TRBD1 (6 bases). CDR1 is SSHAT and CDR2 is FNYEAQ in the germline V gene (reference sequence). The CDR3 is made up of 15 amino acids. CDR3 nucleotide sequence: TGTGCTAGCAGCGCATACACGGGACAGAACACTGAAGCTTTCTTT. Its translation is CASSAYTGQNTEAFF.

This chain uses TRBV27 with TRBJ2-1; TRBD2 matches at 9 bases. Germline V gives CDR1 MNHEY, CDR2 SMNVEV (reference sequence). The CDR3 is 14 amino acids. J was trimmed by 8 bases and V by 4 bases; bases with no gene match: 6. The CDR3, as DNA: TGTGCCAGCAGTTCCGGGACTAGCCGTCATGAGCAGTTCTTC. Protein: CASSSGTSRHEQFF.

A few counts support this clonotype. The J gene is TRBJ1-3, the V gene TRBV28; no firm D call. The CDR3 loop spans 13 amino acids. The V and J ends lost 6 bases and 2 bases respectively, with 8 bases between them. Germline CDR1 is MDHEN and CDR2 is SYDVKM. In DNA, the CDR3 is TGTGCCAGCAGCGTGATCCCTGGAAACACCATATATTTT. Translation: CASSVIPGNTIYF. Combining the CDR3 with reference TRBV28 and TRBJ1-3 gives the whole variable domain DVKVTQSSRYLVKRTGEKVFLECVQDMDHENMFWYRQDPGLGLRLIYFSYDVKMKEKGDIPEGYSVSREKKERFSLILESASTNQTSMYLCASSVIPGNTIYFGEGSWLTVV.

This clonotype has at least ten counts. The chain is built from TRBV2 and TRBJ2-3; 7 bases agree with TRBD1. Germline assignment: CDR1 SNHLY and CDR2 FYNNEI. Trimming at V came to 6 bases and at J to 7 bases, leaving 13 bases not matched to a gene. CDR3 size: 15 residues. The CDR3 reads CASRADRVGENTQYF. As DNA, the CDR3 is TGTGCCAGCAGAGCAGACAGGGTGGGGGAAAATACGCAGTATTTT.

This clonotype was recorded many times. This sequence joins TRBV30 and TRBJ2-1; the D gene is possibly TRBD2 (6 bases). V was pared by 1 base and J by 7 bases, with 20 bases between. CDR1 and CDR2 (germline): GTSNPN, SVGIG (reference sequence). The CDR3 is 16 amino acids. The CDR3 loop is CAWSGPGTLRLNEQFF. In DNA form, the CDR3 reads TGTGCCTGGAGTGGCCCCGGGACTCTTCGCTTGAATGAGCAGTTCTTC.

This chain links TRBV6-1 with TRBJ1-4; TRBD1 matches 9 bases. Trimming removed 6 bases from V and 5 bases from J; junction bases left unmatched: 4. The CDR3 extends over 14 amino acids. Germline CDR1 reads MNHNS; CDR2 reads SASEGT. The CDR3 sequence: CASRHGTGNEKLFF. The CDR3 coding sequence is TGTGCCAGCAGACACGGGACAGGGAATGAAAAACTGTTTTTT.

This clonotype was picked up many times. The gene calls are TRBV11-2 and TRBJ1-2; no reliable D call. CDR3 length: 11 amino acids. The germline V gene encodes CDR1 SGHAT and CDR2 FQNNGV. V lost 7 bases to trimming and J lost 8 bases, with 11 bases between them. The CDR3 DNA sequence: TGTGCCAGCACCCCCCTCGAGGGCTACACCTTC. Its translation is CASTPLEGYTF.

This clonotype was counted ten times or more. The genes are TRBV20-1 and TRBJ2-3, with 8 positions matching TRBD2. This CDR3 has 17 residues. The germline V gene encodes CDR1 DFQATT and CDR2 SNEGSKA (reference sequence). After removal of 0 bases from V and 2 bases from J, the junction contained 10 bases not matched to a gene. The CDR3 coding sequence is TGCAGTGCTAGAGATCGGGCGGCTAGCGGGCCCACAGATACGCAGTATTTT. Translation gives CSARDRAASGPTDTQYF.

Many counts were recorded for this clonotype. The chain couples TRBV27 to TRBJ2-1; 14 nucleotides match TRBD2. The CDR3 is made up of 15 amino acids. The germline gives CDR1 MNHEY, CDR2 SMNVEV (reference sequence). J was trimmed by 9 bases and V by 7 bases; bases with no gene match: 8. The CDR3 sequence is CASTGGLAGVGEQFF. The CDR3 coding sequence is TGTGCCAGCACCGGGGGACTAGCGGGAGTCGGTGAGCAGTTCTTC.

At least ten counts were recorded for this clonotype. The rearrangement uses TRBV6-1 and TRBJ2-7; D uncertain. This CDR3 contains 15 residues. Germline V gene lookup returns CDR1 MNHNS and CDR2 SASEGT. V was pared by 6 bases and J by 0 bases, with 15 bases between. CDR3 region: CASSYRRESSYEQYF. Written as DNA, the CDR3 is TGTGCCAGCAGCTACAGACGCGAGAGCTCCTACGAGCAGTACTTC.

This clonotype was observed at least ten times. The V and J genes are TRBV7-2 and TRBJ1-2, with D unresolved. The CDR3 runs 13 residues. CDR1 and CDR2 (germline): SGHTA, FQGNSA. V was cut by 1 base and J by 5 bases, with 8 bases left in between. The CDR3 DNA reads TGTGCCAGCAGCTTAGAGTACGGGTATGGCTACACCTTC. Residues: CASSLEYGYGYTF.

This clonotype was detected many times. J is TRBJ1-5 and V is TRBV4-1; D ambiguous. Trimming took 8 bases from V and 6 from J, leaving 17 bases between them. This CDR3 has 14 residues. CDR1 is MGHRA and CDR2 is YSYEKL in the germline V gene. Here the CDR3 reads CASGPLEAGQPQHF. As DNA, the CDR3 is TGCGCCAGCGGACCCCTTGAGGCGGGTCAGCCCCAGCATTTT.

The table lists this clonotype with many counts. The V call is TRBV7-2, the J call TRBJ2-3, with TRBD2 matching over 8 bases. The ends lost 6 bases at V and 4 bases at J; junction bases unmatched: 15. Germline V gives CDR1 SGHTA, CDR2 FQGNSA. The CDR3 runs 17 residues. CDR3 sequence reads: CASSRFPGLDFPDTQYF. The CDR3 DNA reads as TGTGCCAGCAGTCGTTTTCCGGGACTAGACTTCCCAGATACGCAGTATTTT.

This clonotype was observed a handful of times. The CDR3 bases are TGTGCCAGCATTTTCAGCGGGACAGCCTACGAGCAGTACTTC. Translating gives CASIFSGTAYEQYF. V usage is TRBV6-5 and J usage is TRBJ2-7; D may be TRBD1 or TRBD2 (7 bases each). With 7 bases removed from V and 2 bases from J, the gap between germline ends came to 15 bases. Germline loops: CDR1 MNHEY, CDR2 SVGAGI. This CDR3 region has 14 residues.

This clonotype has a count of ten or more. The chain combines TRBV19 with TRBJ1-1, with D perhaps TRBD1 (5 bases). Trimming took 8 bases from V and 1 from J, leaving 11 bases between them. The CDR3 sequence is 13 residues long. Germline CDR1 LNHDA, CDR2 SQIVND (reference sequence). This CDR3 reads CASGGAQNTEAFF. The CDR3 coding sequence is TGTGCCAGTGGAGGGGCCCAGAACACTGAAGCTTTCTTT.

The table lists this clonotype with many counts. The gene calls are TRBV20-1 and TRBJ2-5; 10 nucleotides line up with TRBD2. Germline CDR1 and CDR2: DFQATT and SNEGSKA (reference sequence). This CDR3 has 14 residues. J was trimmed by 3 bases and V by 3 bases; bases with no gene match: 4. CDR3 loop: CSARGTSGKETQYF. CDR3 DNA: TGCAGTGCTAGGGGAACTAGCGGGAAAGAGACCCAGTACTTC.

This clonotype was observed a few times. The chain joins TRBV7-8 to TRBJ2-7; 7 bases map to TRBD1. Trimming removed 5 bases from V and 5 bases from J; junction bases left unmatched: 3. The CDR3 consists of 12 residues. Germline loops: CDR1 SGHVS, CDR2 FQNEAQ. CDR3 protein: CASSADRDEQYF. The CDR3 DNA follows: TGTGCCAGCAGCGCCGACAGGGACGAGCAGTACTTC.

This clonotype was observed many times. The CDR3 region has the DNA TGTGCCAGCAGCCAAGTTCCGGCAGGGTCCGATGAGCAGTTCTTC. It codes for CASSQVPAGSDEQFF. V and J are TRBV3-1 and TRBJ2-1; possible D gene TRBD1, 5 bases. The CDR3 is 15 residues long. The germline CDR1 and CDR2 sequences are LGHDT and YNNKEL (reference sequence). The V end lost 1 base, the J end lost 8 bases, and 15 bases lay between the germline ends.

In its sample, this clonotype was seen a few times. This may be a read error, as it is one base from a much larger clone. The CDR3 here is CASSFIPGAPYNEQFF. The CDR3 coding sequence is TGTGCCAGCAGTTTCATCCCGGGGGCCCCCTACAATGAGCAGTTCTTC. The J gene is TRBJ2-1, the V gene TRBV27, with D perhaps TRBD1 or TRBD2 (6 bases each). Per germline, CDR1 MNHEY and CDR2 SMNVEV (reference sequence). The ends were cut back, 3 bases at V and 2 bases at J, with 14 bases in the middle. The CDR3 consists of 16 residues.

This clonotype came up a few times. The CDR3 region is CASNPTVRTSGGDNEQFF. As DNA, the CDR3 is TGTGCCAGCAACCCAACGGTGAGGACTAGCGGGGGGGACAATGAGCAGTTCTTC. This chain joins TRBV28 and TRBJ2-1; TRBD2 matches 15 bases. Germline V gene data show CDR1 as MDHEN and CDR2 as SYDVKM. V was pared by 7 bases and J by 5 bases, with 12 bases of the junction left unmatched. This CDR3 contains 18 residues.

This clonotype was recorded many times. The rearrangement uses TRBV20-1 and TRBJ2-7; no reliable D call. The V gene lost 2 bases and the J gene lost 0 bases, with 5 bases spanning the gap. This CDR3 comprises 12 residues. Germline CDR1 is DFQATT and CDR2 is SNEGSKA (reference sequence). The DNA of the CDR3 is TGCAGTGCTAGAACAGACTCCTACGAGCAGTACTTC. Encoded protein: CSARTDSYEQYF.

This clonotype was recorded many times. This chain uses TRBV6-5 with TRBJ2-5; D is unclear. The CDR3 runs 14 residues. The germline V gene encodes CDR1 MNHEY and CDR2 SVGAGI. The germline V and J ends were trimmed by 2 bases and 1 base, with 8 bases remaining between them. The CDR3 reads CASSYDRIQETQYF. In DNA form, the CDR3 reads TGTGCCAGCAGTTACGACCGGATCCAAGAGACCCAGTACTTC.

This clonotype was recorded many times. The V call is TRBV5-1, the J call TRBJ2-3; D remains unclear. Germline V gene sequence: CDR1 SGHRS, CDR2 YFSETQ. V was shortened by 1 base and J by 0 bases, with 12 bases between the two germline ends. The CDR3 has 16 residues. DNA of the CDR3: TGCGCCAGCAGCTTGATTAGCCAGACTAGCACAGATACGCAGTATTTT. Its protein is CASSLISQTSTDTQYF.

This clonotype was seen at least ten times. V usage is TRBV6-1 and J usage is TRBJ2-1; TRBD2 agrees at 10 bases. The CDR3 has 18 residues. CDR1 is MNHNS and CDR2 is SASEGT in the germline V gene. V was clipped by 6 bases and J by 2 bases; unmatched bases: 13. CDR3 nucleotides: TGTGCCAGCAGAACTGATACTAGCGGGAAGAAAACCTACAATGAGCAGTTCTTC. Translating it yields CASRTDTSGKKTYNEQFF.